These 28 T cell receptor beta chains were sequenced from one sample in a study of CD8 T cells in Susac syndrome. RNA in amounts of about 0.45 to 1 ug was reverse transcribed with random hexamers. Each CDR3 protein gets one entry after TCRdb re-called the immunoSEQ multiplex PCR reads with MiXCR. The profile shows over 95,000 distinct CDR3 sequences, 85% to 95% of them singletons. Sequenced: CD8+ T cells from PBMCs. These receptors all come from a human donor in good health.

This clonotype appeared once. Germline is not matched at one junction end, which may reflect a read error. The V call is TRBV7-3, the J call TRBJ1-2, with D hard to call. This CDR3 is built from 15 residues. The germline V gene encodes CDR1 SGHTA and CDR2 FQGTGA. As DNA, the CDR3 is TGTGCCAGCAGCCTAACCCCCGGTCTTTCCTCGGGCTACACCTTC. Its protein is CASSLTPGLSSGYTF.

This clonotype was picked up one time. The chain combines TRBV14 with TRBJ2-3; 12 bases align to TRBD2. Per the germline V gene, CDR1 is SGHDN and CDR2 is FVKESK. There are 15 residues in the CDR3. Losses at the gene ends were 4 bases for V and 4 bases for J; bases not matched to a gene: 3. CDR3 sequence (DNA): TGTGCCAGCAGCCCAAGACTAGCGGGAGCAGATACGCAGTATTTT. It encodes CASSPRLAGADTQYF.

The chain links TRBV29-1 to TRBJ2-5; TRBD1 matches 10 bases. The V gene end was trimmed by 6 bases and the J gene end by 7 bases; junction bases not matched to a gene: 11. Germline loops: CDR1 SQVTM, CDR2 ANQGSEA. This CDR3 contains 14 residues. The CDR3 DNA reads as TGCAGCGTCGCAGGGACAGGGGAACCGGGGACCCAGTACTTC. It encodes CSVAGTGEPGTQYF.

This clonotype was seen a single time. The V gene is TRBV11-2, the J gene TRBJ2-2, with D maybe TRBD1 (5 bases). Trimming removed 4 bases from V and 2 bases from J, with 14 bases in between. The CDR3 runs 16 residues. Germline V lookup: CDR1 SGHAT, CDR2 FQNNGV. In nucleotides, the CDR3 is TGTGCCAGCAGCTCACCCACAGGCATTAACACCGGGGAGCTGTTTTTT. This sequence encodes CASSSPTGINTGELFF.

V usage is TRBV3-1 and J usage is TRBJ1-5; D perhaps matches TRBD1 (6 bases). Germline CDR1 and CDR2: LGHDT and YNNKEL (reference sequence). The CDR3 is made up of 15 amino acids. Trimming took off 0 bases at V and 7 bases at J, with 13 bases between the two ends. The CDR3: CASSQDRATGQPQHF. CDR3 coding DNA: TGTGCCAGCAGCCAAGATAGGGCTACAGGGCAGCCCCAGCATTTT.

This chain joins TRBV28 and TRBJ1-3; no reliable D call. V was trimmed by 2 bases and J by 3 bases, leaving 8 bases between them. The CDR3 has 14 amino acids. Germline CDR1 is MDHEN and CDR2 is SYDVKM. DNA for the CDR3: TGTGCCAGCAGTTTAATGGGGTTTGGAAACACCATATATTTT. It encodes CASSLMGFGNTIYF.

V and J are TRBV6-2 or TRBV6-3 and TRBJ1-1, with a weak D call TRBD1 (5 bases). The length of the CDR3 is 11 residues. With 5 bases removed from V and 7 bases from J, the gap between germline ends came to 8 bases. Germline V gives CDR1 MNHEY, CDR2 SVGEGT. The CDR3 spells CASSQGLEAFF. In DNA, the CDR3 is TGTGCCAGCAGTCAGGGACTTGAAGCTTTCTTT.

This clonotype was counted once. This chain connects TRBV21-1 to TRBJ2-1; the table's TRBD2 call for D was not verified on the DNA. TRBV21-1 is a listed pseudogene. This CDR3 comprises 14 residues. The CDR3 DNA reads as TGTGCCAGCCCCTCGCAAGGTAACTACAATGAGCAGTTCTTC. Protein sequence: CASPSQGNYNEQFF.

The chain uses TRBV6-2 or TRBV6-3 and TRBJ1-1, with D tentatively TRBD1 (6 bases). The CDR3 is 14 amino acids. Germline values: CDR1 MNHEY, CDR2 SVGEGT. Trimming left V 7 bases short and J 1 base short, with 13 bases between. CDR3: CASNRQAPNTEAFF. DNA for the CDR3: TGTGCCAGCAATCGACAGGCCCCGAACACTGAAGCTTTCTTT.

The rearrangement links TRBV3-1 to TRBJ2-3; no clear D. The CDR3 consists of 15 residues. Trimming cost V 1 base and J 2 bases, with 10 bases left between them. CDR1 and CDR2 (germline): LGHDT, YNNKEL (reference sequence). The CDR3 coding sequence is TGTGCCAGCAGCCAAGTTGGACCAGCCACAGATACGCAGTATTTT. This codes for CASSQVGPATDTQYF.

V usage is TRBV6-2 or TRBV6-3 and J usage is TRBJ1-2; tentative D call: TRBD1 (6 bases). The CDR3 length is 13 residues. Deletions cut 6 bases from V and 5 bases from J, with 13 bases between. Germline-derived CDR1 and CDR2 are MNHEY and SVGEGT. The CDR3 sequence is CASSRQEGYGYTF. Written as DNA, the CDR3 is TGTGCCAGCAGCCGACAGGAGGGTTATGGCTACACCTTC.

The rearrangement joins TRBV7-9 to TRBJ1-1, with 8 bases that match TRBD1. The CDR3 is 18 residues long. Germline values: CDR1 SEHNR, CDR2 FQNEAQ (reference sequence). Trimming removed 4 bases from V and 0 bases from J; junction bases left unmatched: 13. CDR3 in DNA: TGTGCCAGCAGCTCGAACTTCGGACAGGGAAACATGAACACTGAAGCTTTCTTT. Translating it yields CASSSNFGQGNMNTEAFF.

This chain links TRBV7-2 with TRBJ2-7; D possibly corresponds to TRBD1 (6 bases). Per the germline V gene, CDR1 is SGHTA and CDR2 is FQGNSA. Between the trimmed V and J ends, which lost 5 bases and 0 bases, there was a span of 20 bases. The CDR3 has 17 residues. CDR3 loop: CASSPGEGRGLSYEQYF. For the CDR3, the DNA is TGTGCCAGCAGCCCGGGCGAAGGCAGGGGCCTCTCCTACGAGCAGTACTTC.

This clonotype was observed once. The CDR3 loop is CASSLADGGSNQPQHF. The CDR3 DNA reads TGTGCCAGCAGCTTAGCGGACGGGGGGAGCAATCAGCCCCAGCATTTT. This sequence joins TRBV7-2 and TRBJ1-5, with D maybe TRBD1 (5 bases). There are 16 residues in the CDR3. The germline V gene has CDR1 SGHTA and CDR2 FQGNSA. The V end was cut by 0 bases, the J end by 1 base, with 10 bases between.

The V gene is TRBV12-3 or TRBV12-4, the J gene TRBJ2-7; 7 positions agree with TRBD2. J lost 4 bases, V lost 3 bases, and 9 bases had no gene match. The CDR3 contains 15 residues. DNA of the CDR3: TGTGCCAGCAGTTTCCCAGAGCGGGGAGTGTACGAGCAGTACTTC. Protein sequence: CASSFPERGVYEQYF.

The gene calls are TRBV9 and TRBJ2-3; D is possibly TRBD2 (5 bases). Germline CDR1 SGDLS, CDR2 YYNGEE. This CDR3 comprises 13 residues. V was cut by 3 bases and J by 3 bases, with 8 bases left in between. The CDR3 spells CASSGGLTDTQYF. CDR3 in DNA: TGTGCCAGCAGCGGCGGGCTGACAGATACGCAGTATTTT.

The rearrangement links TRBV9 to TRBJ1-2; 7 nucleotides align to TRBD1. Per the germline V gene, CDR1 is SGDLS and CDR2 is YYNGEE. The CDR3 length is 14 residues. The junction had 10 bases not matched to a gene; V was cut back by 3 bases and J by 8 bases. Here the CDR3 reads CASSGTGLSKGYTF. CDR3 bases: TGTGCCAGCAGCGGGACAGGACTTTCAAAGGGCTACACCTTC.

CDR3 sequence: CASVTAGQYNTEAFF. The CDR3 DNA is TGTGCCAGCGTGACGGCGGGACAGTATAACACTGAAGCTTTCTTT. This chain joins TRBV25-1 and TRBJ1-1; 7 nucleotides match TRBD1. Germline-derived CDR1 and CDR2 are MGHDK and SYGVNS. J was trimmed by 2 bases and V by 8 bases; bases with no gene match: 11. CDR3 length equals 15 residues.

The V gene is TRBV7-9, the J gene TRBJ2-7; D may correspond to TRBD1 or TRBD2 (6 bases each). V was trimmed by 6 bases and J by 2 bases, leaving 11 bases between them. This CDR3 has 13 residues. Germline V gene lookup returns CDR1 SEHNR and CDR2 FQNEAQ (reference sequence). The DNA of the CDR3 is TGTGCCAGCAGGGGGGGCCCGACCTACGAGCAGTACTTC. Protein sequence: CASRGGPTYEQYF.

The chain employs TRBV29-1 and TRBJ2-3; TRBD1 matches at 7 bases. Losses at the gene ends were 7 bases for V and 5 bases for J; bases not matched to a gene: 12. CDR1 and CDR2 from the germline V gene are SQVTM and ANQGSEA. The CDR3 is 14 amino acids. The CDR3 DNA follows: TGCAGCGCACTGGGACAGCAAAGAGGAGATACGCAGTATTTT. Translated: CSALGQQRGDTQYF.

This chain joins TRBV7-3 and TRBJ2-2; D unclear. V lost 4 bases to trimming and J lost 6 bases, with 6 bases between them. The CDR3 is made up of 12 amino acids. Per the germline V gene, CDR1 is SGHTA and CDR2 is FQGTGA. CDR3 amino acids: CASSSPPGELFF. DNA for the CDR3: TGTGCCAGCAGCTCCCCGCCCGGGGAGCTGTTTTTT.

The V gene is TRBV9, the J gene TRBJ2-3, with TRBD2 identical over 14 bases. CDR1 SGDLS and CDR2 YYNGEE come from the germline V gene. The CDR3 extends over 16 amino acids. J was trimmed by 4 bases and V by 4 bases; bases with no gene match: 5. The CDR3, as DNA: TGTGCCAGCAGCTCGCGACTAGCGGGGGGGCCAGATACGCAGTATTTT. Translated, it gives CASSSRLAGGPDTQYF.

The genes are TRBV23-1 and TRBJ1-1; possibly TRBD1 for D (5 bases). TRBV23-1 qualifies as an ORF whose function is uncertain. This CDR3 is built from 15 residues. V lost 1 base and J 3 bases, leaving 12 bases between the germline ends. The CDR3 DNA is TGCGCCAGCAGTCAATGCAATACAGGCTACACTGAAGCTTTCTTT. Its protein is CASSQCNTGYTEAFF.

This clonotype was recorded once. The chain uses TRBV20-1 and TRBJ2-2; TRBD2 matches 7 bases. CDR3 length equals 14 residues. Looked up from germline, CDR1 is DFQATT and CDR2 is SNEGSKA (reference sequence). The junction had 6 bases not matched to a gene; V was cut back by 3 bases and J by 5 bases. The CDR3 is CSARAGEGTGELFF. The CDR3 DNA reads TGCAGTGCTAGGGCGGGAGAGGGAACCGGGGAGCTGTTTTTT.

The chain employs TRBV5-6 and TRBJ2-5, with 8 bases that match TRBD2. Losses at the gene ends were 0 bases for V and 5 bases for J; bases not matched to a gene: 3. The germline gives CDR1 SGHDT, CDR2 YYEEEE. The CDR3 runs 14 residues. Here the CDR3 reads CASSLEEREETQYF. The CDR3 DNA reads as TGTGCCAGCAGCTTGGAGGAGCGGGAGGAGACCCAGTACTTC.

The chain uses TRBV7-8 and TRBJ1-2, with 9 bases lining up with TRBD1. Germline trimming cut 5 bases from V and 4 bases from J; bases unmatched to any gene: 11. This CDR3 is 16 amino acids long. Germline values: CDR1 SGHVS, CDR2 FQNEAQ. DNA of the CDR3: TGTGCCAGCAGCGCCCAGGGACAGGGCGTTGGCTATGGCTACACCTTC. Translated: CASSAQGQGVGYGYTF.

This clonotype was observed a handful of times. CDR3 sequence reads: CASSLEGQGYGYTF. Written as DNA, the CDR3 is TGTGCCAGCAGCTTGGAGGGTCAGGGCTATGGCTACACCTTC. The chain is built from TRBV7-9 and TRBJ1-2; a weak D match, TRBD1 (5 bases). V shed 3 bases and J shed 4 bases, with 12 bases lying between them. Germline V gene data show CDR1 as SEHNR and CDR2 as FQNEAQ (reference sequence). The CDR3 has 14 residues. The full variable domain, its missing parts supplied by reference TRBV7-9 and TRBJ1-2, is DTGVSQNPRHKITKRGQNVTFRCDPISEHNRLYWYRQTLGQGPEFLTYFQNEAQLEKSRLLSDRFSAERPKGSFSTLEIQRTEQGDSAMYLCASSLEGQGYGYTFGSGTRLTVV.

The chain recombines TRBV12-3 or TRBV12-4 with TRBJ1-1, with 7 bases that match TRBD1. Germline trimming cut 5 bases from V and 0 bases from J; bases unmatched to any gene: 3. The CDR3 covers 14 residues. For the CDR3, the DNA is TGTGCCAGCAGTAGGGACAGACTGAACACTGAAGCTTTCTTT. As protein: CASSRDRLNTEAFF.